This T cell receptor (beta chain) was captured in a study of molecular identifiers for immune sequencing clone quantification. Study-wide findings and caveats: Clones with over 20 RNA copies captured over 97% of effector molecules but under 1% of naive ones.

V lost 0 bases and J lost 0, with 3 bases in between. The germline V gene encodes CDR1 GTSNPN and CDR2 SVGIG (reference sequence). This CDR3 spans 12 amino acids. Naive CD8 T cells underwent sorting with the CD8+CD4-CCR7+CD45RA+ definition. This clonotype showed up many times. Its cognate antigen is unknown. TCRdb independently ran MiXCR on the PCR reads; one entry per CDR3 protein. The data contain about 630,000 distinct CDR3 sequences, around 25% of them seen just once; the ten biggest clones take up about 0.78%. The TCR originated in a human donor in good health. Some libraries in this study had Jurkat cell RNA spiked in. Sequenced input: naive CD8+ T cells from blood, with Jurkat cell RNA spiked in. Subset meaning: FACS-sorted CD8+CD4-CCR7+CD45RA+ naive T cells. The chain is built from TRBV30 and TRBJ2-7; D call uncertain. CDR3 sequence: CAWSVISYEQYF. CDR3 DNA: TGTGCCTGGAGTGTAATCTCCTACGAGCAGTACTTC.